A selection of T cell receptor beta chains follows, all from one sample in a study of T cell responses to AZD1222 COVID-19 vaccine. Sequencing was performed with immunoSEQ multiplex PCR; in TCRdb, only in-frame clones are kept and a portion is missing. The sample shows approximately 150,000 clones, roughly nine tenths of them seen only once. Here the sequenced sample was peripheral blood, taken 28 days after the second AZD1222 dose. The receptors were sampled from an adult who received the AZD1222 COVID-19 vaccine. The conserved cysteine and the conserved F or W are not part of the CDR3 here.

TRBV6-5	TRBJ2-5	ASSYRGWGETQY
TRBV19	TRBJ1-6	ASSALGDEYNSPLH
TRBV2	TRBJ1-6	ASTRTGLKNNSPLH
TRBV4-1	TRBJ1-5	ASSQDPGGQPQH
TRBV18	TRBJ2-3	ASSPGNTDTQY
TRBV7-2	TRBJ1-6	ASSDRQGPNSPLH
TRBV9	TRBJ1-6	ASSVMGDNSPLH
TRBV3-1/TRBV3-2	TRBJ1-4	ASSQVRTGNEKLF
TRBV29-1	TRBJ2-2	SVGIIAGGYTGELF
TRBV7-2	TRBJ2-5	ASSLAGWGETQY
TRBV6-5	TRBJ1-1	ASSYGGGYTEAF
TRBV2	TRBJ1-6	ASSAREGNRYPLH